The sequence of this T cell receptor (beta chain) was determined in a study of cytomegalovirus exposure and HLA in healthy donors (dated by TCRdb to 2016 to 2017). In the study overall: An earlier analysis of roughly 610 of the donors reported about 300 Gb of sequence data and 117 million unique TCR beta sequences obtained from approximately 180 million T cells. Around 320 gigabases of sequencing data and approximately 84 million unique TCR sequences were included in an early release covering roughly 700 HLA-typed donors. Among the roughly 390 genotyped donors, around 79% belonged to the genetic ancestry cluster associated with self-reported Caucasian donors. The study aimed to test whether cataloging public T cell receptors could reveal signatures of past pathogen exposure. Using immunosequencing, the study profiled T cell repertoires from 500 to 800 subjects and related those repertoires to cytomegalovirus serostatus. Along with the approximately 700-subject first cohort, a separate validation cohort of more than 90 different subjects was used. High-throughput TCR immunosequencing, statistical association of individual TCRs with disease status, and machine learning were combined to predict cytomegalovirus infection status. To study patterns of TCR occurrence, a later analysis re-analyzed previously published TCR beta repertoires from around 670 donors and added high-resolution HLA genotyping. Rather than using new phenotypic data, the later analysis identified candidate immune exposures from TCR beta sequences and from how often those sequences occurred across donors. To decide whether each TCR beta V gene segment behaved as functional or pseudogenic, an earlier analysis of approximately 600 of the donors relied on high-throughput TCR beta sequencing. Donor age, sex, ethnicity and CMV serostatus were compiled together with the repertoire data. A later genetic analysis used genome-wide SNP genotypes for about 60% of the roughly 700 donors, treating that subset as a discovery cohort. Every discovery cohort repertoire had been produced on one sequencing platform. Both class I and class II loci were covered by HLA typing, at four-digit resolution. Typing coverage differed by locus: A, B, C, DRB1 and DQB1 were typed in about 629-630 donors, DQA1 in 522, DPA1 in 600 to 610, and DPB1 in 472. Roughly five DR-DQ haplotypes were handled as single units for association and clustering because linkage in the cohort was strong. On average, roughly 200,000 unique TCR beta nucleotide sequences were sequenced per donor among 398 genotyped donors of the cohort, with 15% to 20% of those sequences being non-productive.

The full study reports these points: The sequencing pipeline was judged likely to have produced a cluster of highly shared sequence variants as a technical artifact. This cohort had only TCR beta chains sequenced, and the lack of alpha or paired-chain data limited which features could be detected. The authors suggested that the approach could potentially be generalized to other disease states and immunological phenotypes. The only immune exposure information available for the cohort was CMV serostatus. Most TCR sequences were observed very rarely across donors, whereas some public TCRs were present in many individuals. A later genetic analysis reported fewer N-insertions in productive TCRs among donors in an Asian-associated ancestry cluster than the roughly 690-donor mean. In a later analysis, TCR association rates were found to vary across HLA loci, with the most associated TCRs seen for DRB1 alleles and the fewest for HLA-C alleles. The classifier was reported to diagnose cytomegalovirus status with high specificity and sensitivity in both the original cohort and the validation cohort. An earlier analysis of approximately 500 of the donors showed that most TCR beta V segments appeared in productive rearrangements either about 87% or about 30% of the time, which broadly matched IMGT annotations. Linkage disequilibrium might explain the correlated functional status among segregating V segments, but an unknown experimental factor could not be ruled out. A later analysis reported that several top co-occurrence clusters appeared linked to parvovirus B19, influenza, CMV and Epstein-Barr virus. In a later analysis, HLA-associated TCR beta chains showed more clonal expansion and lower generation probabilities than non-associated chains that were equally common. The presence/absence analyses assumed that sequencing depth was roughly uniform across donors, and that assumption may not be true. The earlier analysis of around 600 of the donors excluded seventeen rarely observed V segments, including chromosome 9 orphons, because counts were too low. An association between a missense DCLRE1C variant and V-gene and J-gene trimming of TCR beta chains was found in a later genetic analysis and replicated in an independent cohort. A further reported finding was that TCR beta sequences accurately predicted the HLA-A and HLA-B alleles for most subjects in the first cohort. In the study, roughly 160 TCR beta chains were listed as associated with cytomegalovirus. Some IMGT-functional V segments, including TRBV6-2 and TRBV6-3, could not be told apart with the 87-base-pair reads, so those segments were excluded. When HLA alleles, especially DR and DQ, strongly co-occurred, TCR associations were difficult to assign to individual alleles. Because some donors lacked HLA typing at each locus, the association tests relied only on the typed subset. A few of the identified cytomegalovirus-associated TCR beta chains were confirmed in vitro to be specific for cytomegalovirus antigens. In a later analysis, around 17,000 TCR beta sequences were associated with specific HLA alleles at a false discovery rate of 0.05. A later analysis found that most CMV-associated TCR beta chains appeared HLA-restricted, with HLA associations seemingly driven largely by CMV exposure.

The cohort comprised under 700 healthy bone marrow donors. Cohort members were all nominally healthy when sampled, although unrecorded immune exposures were likely present. The donor tested CMV seronegative and was one of the 352 seronegative cohort members. Each donor provided a peripheral blood sample, and peripheral blood mononuclear cells were used for TCR beta sequencing. The Qiagen DNeasy Blood Extraction Kit was used to extract genomic DNA from the blood cell samples. The library was produced with the immunoSEQ multiplex PCR assay. For the multiplex PCR, a mixture combining 60 forward primers for TCR Vbeta segments and 13 reverse primers for TCR Jbeta segments was used. A multiplex PCR assay on genomic DNA amplified the CDR3 region of rearranged TCR beta genes. The Illumina HiSeq System was used to sequence the amplified TCR beta libraries as 87-base-pair reads. In the authors' own workflow: A later analysis tallied around 80 million unique TCR beta chains across the 700 or so repertoires, and 10 million to 11 million of those chains were shared by two or more donors. A nearest-neighbor algorithm error-corrected the raw reads and collapsed the reads into unique sequences, merging closely related sequences to remove PCR and sequencing errors. To assign V, D and J gene segments, CDR3 sequences were aligned to IMGT reference sequences. For a sequence to be retained, at least a six-nucleotide match to both a V gene segment and a J gene segment was required. A rearrangement was called productive if the CDR3 had no stop codons and remained in frame with V and J, and every other rearrangement was called non-productive. CDR3 was defined according to IMGT convention as the region running from the second conserved V-encoded cysteine to the conserved J-encoded phenylalanine. Sequences without an unambiguous match to a single V gene segment were excluded from the earlier analysis of several hundred of the donors. In an earlier analysis of some 590 of the donors, V segments were called functional above 56.7% productive rearrangements and were called segregating when the between-donor standard deviation exceeded 5%. A statistical classification framework was built to diagnose cytomegalovirus status from the catalog of TCR beta chain sequences. In a later analysis, TCR nucleotide sequences were compared against IMGT/GENE-DB human TR gene sequences so that V and J genes could be assigned. Using the TCRdist pipeline, a later analysis assigned CDR3 sequences along with most-parsimonious VDJ recombination scenarios. In a later analysis, each TCR beta chain was defined by its CDR3 amino acid sequence together with its V-gene family, and reads without a unique V-gene family were excluded. To address suspected cross-contamination and a sequencing artifact, a later analysis removed roughly 640 highly shared, low-generation-probability nucleotide sequences. A later analysis calculated a clonal expansion index for each public chain from normalized within-repertoire ranks of inferred template counts. In a later analysis, generation probabilities were computed using a VDJ recombination model fitted to out-of-frame rearrangements, and the results were checked against IGoR. Hypergeometric tests were used in a later analysis to score TCR-TCR, TCR-HLA and TCR-CMV co-occurrence, with a repertoire-size bias correction applied to the TCR pairs. To estimate false discovery rates, a later analysis permuted the HLA or CMV assignments 20 times. In a later analysis, co-occurring TCRs were grouped with DBSCAN, and TCRdist sequence similarity was added when clustering was performed within HLA-allele-positive subsets. Co-occurrence clustering excluded repertoires with fewer than 30,000 or more than 120,000 public chains, plus five with anomalous nucleotide sharing. The clones in this table, taken by TCRdb from immuneACCESS, are in-frame only. Not every clone is retained; where verified, under half of the shortfall comes from an unresolved V gene, and the cause of the rest is unknown. V and J calls and clone size are as listed in that table; D and trimming were resolved from the DNA. The sample table holds 150,000 to 250,000 clones. Less than 0.9% of the sample belongs to the ten largest clones.

CDR1 MGHRA and CDR2 YSYEKL were looked up in the germline V gene. V drops 0 bases and J drops 6 bases, leaving 10 bases in between. The CDR3, cysteine through phenylalanine, is 14 amino acids long. Only the CDR3 portion is preserved as DNA: 42 bases, with reading frame beginning at the first base. With respect to this clone: Its specific antigen is unknown.

The rearranged chain carries TRBV4-1 and TRBJ2-3; TRBD1 is possibly the D segment (5 matching bases). This clonotype was obtained from a boy between 5 and 17 years old in good health and CMV-seronegative. The specimen was PBMCs. The DNA reads TGCGCCAGCAGCCAAGAGGGGCAGTCTGATACGCAGTATTTT. It is translated as CASSQEGQSDTQYF.